These 27 T cell receptor beta chains were all obtained from the same sample, sequenced in a study of T cell responses to AZD1222 COVID-19 vaccine. TCRdb's table, derived via immunoSEQ multiplex PCR, lists solely in-frame clones and lacks some. The table includes 150,000 to 200,000 clones, around 92% detected once. The source was peripheral blood, collected on day 0 of AZD1222 vaccination. The source is an adult in good health.

This clone was counted only a few times. This chain links TRBV5-1 with TRBJ1-2, with TRBD1 identical over 8 bases. The V and J ends lost 3 bases and 5 bases, in that order; junction bases with no gene match: 6. Germline loops: CDR1 SGHRS, CDR2 YFSETQ. This CDR3 is built from 14 residues. The CDR3 spells CASSSAGGAYGYTF. CDR3 DNA: TGCGCCAGCAGCTCGGCAGGGGGCGCATATGGCTACACCTTC.

The genes are TRBV10-1 and TRBJ1-1; D is perhaps TRBD1 (5 bases). The germline gives CDR1 WNHNN, CDR2 SYGVQD (reference sequence). Trimming removed 6 bases at V and 10 bases at J, with 18 bases between. The length of the CDR3 is 13 residues. The CDR3 sequence is CASSSGDRGRAFF. In nucleotides, the CDR3 is TGCGCCAGCAGCAGTGGAGACAGAGGCCGAGCTTTCTTT.

The chain joins TRBV7-9 to TRBJ1-4; 8 bases fit TRBD1. V lost 5 bases, J lost 0 bases, and 11 bases stayed unmatched. The CDR3 consists of 18 residues. The germline V gene encodes CDR1 SEHNR and CDR2 FQNEAQ (reference sequence). The CDR3 DNA reads TGTGCCAGCAGCCCAGGGGGACAGGCGGTTGCAACTAATGAAAAACTGTTTTTT. Translating it yields CASSPGGQAVATNEKLFF.

This chain's CDR3 is CASSFAGGSARGYGYTF. CDR3 in DNA: TGTGCCAGCAGCTTCGCAGGGGGCTCAGCAAGAGGATATGGCTACACCTTC. The V and J genes are TRBV7-9 and TRBJ1-2, with 8 bases matching TRBD1. The V gene end was trimmed by 3 bases and the J gene end by 5 bases; junction bases not matched to a gene: 14. The CDR3 contains 17 residues. Germline CDR1 is SEHNR and CDR2 is FQNEAQ (reference sequence).

The chain uses TRBV6-1 and TRBJ1-5; 8 nucleotides match TRBD1. The CDR3 contains 19 residues. V lost 4 bases, J lost 2 bases, and 16 bases stayed unmatched. Per germline, CDR1 MNHNS and CDR2 SASEGT. In nucleotides, the CDR3 is TGTGCCAGCAGTGGCAGGACAGGGCTATTGTCTTGGGGCAATCAGCCCCAGCATTTT. It codes for CASSGRTGLLSWGNQPQHF.

The chain joins TRBV27 to TRBJ1-1; 7 nucleotides match TRBD1. Trimming took 6 bases from V and 1 from J; bases not matched to a gene: 5. The germline V gene has CDR1 MNHEY and CDR2 SMNVEV (reference sequence). The CDR3 has 14 residues. The chain's CDR3 is CASSLGGWNTEAFF. The CDR3 nucleotides read TGTGCCAGCAGCTTAGGGGGCTGGAACACTGAAGCTTTCTTT.

V and J are TRBV5-6 and TRBJ1-2; D uncertain. The germline V gene encodes CDR1 SGHDT and CDR2 YYEEEE. There are 13 residues in the CDR3. The V and J ends lost 1 base and 4 bases respectively, with 8 bases between them. The CDR3, as DNA: TGTGCCAGCAGCTTGCCGGGCCTCTATGGCTACACCTTC. Translation gives CASSLPGLYGYTF.

This chain connects TRBV15 to TRBJ1-1; 8 bases fit TRBD1. The CDR3 loop spans 14 amino acids. Germline V gene lookup returns CDR1 LNHNV and CDR2 YYDKDF (reference sequence). The junction had 3 bases not matched to a gene; V was cut back by 6 bases and J by 0 bases. CDR3 loop: CATRQGALNTEAFF. The CDR3 nucleotides read TGTGCCACCAGGCAGGGGGCATTGAACACTGAAGCTTTCTTT.

The rearrangement uses TRBV10-1 and TRBJ2-3; perhaps TRBD2 as D (6 bases). The germline gives CDR1 WNHNN, CDR2 SYGVQD (reference sequence). V shed 0 bases and J shed 1 base, with 8 bases lying between them. The CDR3 loop spans 15 amino acids. CDR3 nucleotides: TGCGCCAGCAGTGAGTCGCGGGGCGGCACAGATACGCAGTATTTT. It translates to CASSESRGGTDTQYF.

The CDR3 here is CATSDSPDGEQFF. CDR3 coding DNA: TGTGCCACCAGTGATTCCCCAGATGGTGAGCAGTTCTTC. The chain recombines TRBV24-1 with TRBJ2-1; D is undetermined. V shed 2 bases and J shed 9 bases, with 10 bases lying between them. The germline V gene has CDR1 KGHDR and CDR2 SFDVKD. This CDR3 region has 13 residues.

This clone was seen only once. The genes are TRBV12-3 or TRBV12-4 and TRBJ1-6; TRBD1 aligns across 9 bases. The CDR3 is made up of 13 amino acids. V lost 9 bases to trimming and J lost 10 bases; unmatched junction nucleotides: 7. CDR3 coding DNA: TGTGCCAGTCAGACAGGGGGGGGATCACCCCTCCACTTT. This codes for CASQTGGGSPLHF.

V is TRBV5-4 and J is TRBJ1-3; possibly TRBD1 for D (5 bases). In germline, CDR1 is SGHNT, CDR2 YYREEE (reference sequence). Trimming removed 6 bases from V and 4 bases from J, with 8 bases in between. This CDR3 is built from 12 residues. The chain's CDR3 is CASTEGGNTIYF. The CDR3 nucleotides read TGTGCCAGCACCGAGGGGGGAAACACCATATATTTT.

The chain is built from TRBV9 and TRBJ2-2; TRBD2 matches 7 bases. V lost 0 bases and J lost 1; bases outside the gene matches: 3. CDR1 and CDR2 from the germline V gene are SGDLS and YYNGEE. The CDR3 totals 16 residues. The CDR3, as DNA: TGTGCCAGCAGCGTAGGTCTAGCGGAGAACACCGGGGAGCTGTTTTTT. Amino acid sequence: CASSVGLAENTGELFF.

The chain uses TRBV6-5 and TRBJ2-3; D is unresolved. Trimming removed 5 bases from V and 8 bases from J, with 8 bases in between. CDR3 length: 11 residues. Germline V lookup: CDR1 MNHEY, CDR2 SVGAGI. CDR3 nucleotide sequence: TGTGCCAGCAGTACCCTGGGTACGCAGTATTTT. Its protein product is CASSTLGTQYF.

The chain couples TRBV2 to TRBJ2-1; 8 nucleotides match TRBD1. The junction had 8 bases not matched to a gene; V was cut back by 0 bases and J by 1 base. The V gene's germline CDR1 is SNHLY and CDR2 FYNNEI. This CDR3 has 18 residues. This CDR3 reads CASSEADRVFGSYNEQFF. In nucleotides, the CDR3 is TGTGCCAGCAGTGAAGCGGACAGGGTATTCGGGTCCTACAATGAGCAGTTCTTC.

This chain links TRBV27 with TRBJ1-1, with D possibly matching TRBD1 (6 bases). Germline values: CDR1 MNHEY, CDR2 SMNVEV (reference sequence). CDR3 size: 13 residues. The V gene lost 5 bases and the J gene lost 3 bases, with 10 bases spanning the gap. DNA for the CDR3: TGTGCCAGCAGTATGGGGGGGCACACTGAAGCTTTCTTT. As protein: CASSMGGHTEAFF.

This chain uses TRBV4-3 with TRBJ2-7; 7 positions agree with TRBD2. The V gene's germline CDR1 is LGHNA and CDR2 YSLEER. The CDR3 covers 16 residues. Trimming at V came to 4 bases and at J to 3 bases, leaving 12 bases not matched to a gene. CDR3 DNA: TGCGCCAGCAGCCTGTCACGGGGAGGGACCAACTACGAGCAGTACTTC. Translation: CASSLSRGGTNYEQYF.

The V call is TRBV6-1, the J call TRBJ1-5; D is ambiguous. The V gene's germline CDR1 is MNHNS and CDR2 SASEGT. The CDR3 loop spans 11 amino acids. Between the trimmed V and J ends, which lost 3 bases and 7 bases, there was a span of 4 bases. The CDR3 DNA follows: TGTGCCAGCAGTGATTACCAGCCCCAGCATTTT. It codes for CASSDYQPQHF.

This chain joins TRBV6-5 and TRBJ1-6; no clear D gene. V lost 6 bases and J lost 14, with 17 bases in between. This CDR3 is built from 13 residues. Germline V gene lookup returns CDR1 MNHEY and CDR2 SVGAGI. CDR3 protein: CASRPYTDRSLHF. The CDR3, as DNA: TGTGCCAGCAGACCATACACCGATAGGTCCCTCCACTTT.

V gene TRBV19 combines with J gene TRBJ1-4; 7 bases agree with TRBD1. The CDR3 consists of 14 residues. Germline V gives CDR1 LNHDA, CDR2 SQIVND (reference sequence). The junction had 10 bases not matched to a gene; V was cut back by 5 bases and J by 10 bases. CDR3 protein: CASSPGRGGRKLFF. The CDR3, as DNA: TGTGCCAGTAGTCCGGGTCGAGGGGGCCGAAAACTGTTTTTT.

The gene calls are TRBV29-1 and TRBJ1-4; 7 nucleotides line up with TRBD1. The V gene's germline CDR1 is SQVTM and CDR2 ANQGSEA. The trim removed 7 bases at V and 8 bases at J, leaving 4 bases unmatched. The CDR3 covers 11 residues. The CDR3 here is CSAGQDEKLFF. CDR3 bases: TGCAGCGCCGGACAGGACGAAAAACTGTTTTTT.

This rearrangement joins TRBV4-2 to TRBJ1-1, with D maybe TRBD1 (5 bases). The length of the CDR3 is 17 residues. V lost 0 bases to trimming and J lost 5 bases, with 19 bases between them. Per germline, CDR1 LGHNA and CDR2 YNFKEQ. The CDR3 DNA is TGTGCCAGCAGCCAAGAGGGGCCTGGGATATTAACGACTGAAGCTTTCTTT. This codes for CASSQEGPGILTTEAFF.

This chain uses TRBV6-5 with TRBJ1-1; maybe TRBD1 (5 bases). The CDR3 covers 14 residues. The V gene lost 3 bases and the J gene lost 5 bases, with 13 bases spanning the gap. Germline assignment: CDR1 MNHEY and CDR2 SVGAGI. The CDR3 is CASSYRQGDTEAFF. CDR3 coding DNA: TGTGCCAGCAGTTATAGGCAGGGAGATACTGAAGCTTTCTTT.

The chain is built from TRBV27 and TRBJ2-7; a weak D match, TRBD2 (7 bases). V gave up 7 bases and J gave up 6 bases, with 16 bases separating them. There are 13 residues in the CDR3. The germline V gene has CDR1 MNHEY and CDR2 SMNVEV (reference sequence). CDR3 protein: CASNPGGRSEQYF. The CDR3 region has the DNA TGTGCCAGCAATCCCGGGGGGCGAAGCGAGCAGTACTTC.

The V and J genes are TRBV6-1 and TRBJ1-2, with D perhaps TRBD1 (6 bases). The V gene lost 2 bases and the J gene lost 8 bases, with 12 bases spanning the gap. From germline, CDR1 is MNHNS and CDR2 SASEGT. The CDR3 spans 13 residues. The chain's CDR3 is CASSESRGDGYTF. The CDR3 nucleotides are TGTGCCAGCAGTGAAAGTAGGGGGGACGGCTACACCTTC.

The V call is TRBV3-1 (or the pseudogene TRBV3-2), the J call TRBJ2-3; no clear D gene. CDR1 and CDR2 (germline): LGHDT, YNNKEL (reference sequence). The CDR3 runs to 15 residues. The germline V and J ends were trimmed by 0 bases and 2 bases, with 9 bases remaining between them. The CDR3 coding sequence is TGTGCCAGCAGCCAAGATCCAGTCCCCACAGATACGCAGTATTTT. Translated, it gives CASSQDPVPTDTQYF.

This CDR3 reads CASSLGTNQPQHF. CDR3 in DNA: TGTGCCAGCAGCTTAGGCACAAATCAGCCCCAGCATTTT. The chain joins TRBV7-9 to TRBJ1-5; D call uncertain. Germline lookup yields CDR1 SEHNR and CDR2 FQNEAQ (reference sequence). The length of the CDR3 is 13 residues. Trimming cost V 1 base and J 4 bases, with 5 bases left between them. The whole variable domain, remainder taken from reference TRBV7-9 and TRBJ1-5, is DTGVSQNPRHKITKRGQNVTFRCDPISEHNRLYWYRQTLGQGPEFLTYFQNEAQLEKSRLLSDRFSAERPKGSFSTLEIQRTEQGDSAMYLCASSLGTNQPQHFGDGTRLSIL.